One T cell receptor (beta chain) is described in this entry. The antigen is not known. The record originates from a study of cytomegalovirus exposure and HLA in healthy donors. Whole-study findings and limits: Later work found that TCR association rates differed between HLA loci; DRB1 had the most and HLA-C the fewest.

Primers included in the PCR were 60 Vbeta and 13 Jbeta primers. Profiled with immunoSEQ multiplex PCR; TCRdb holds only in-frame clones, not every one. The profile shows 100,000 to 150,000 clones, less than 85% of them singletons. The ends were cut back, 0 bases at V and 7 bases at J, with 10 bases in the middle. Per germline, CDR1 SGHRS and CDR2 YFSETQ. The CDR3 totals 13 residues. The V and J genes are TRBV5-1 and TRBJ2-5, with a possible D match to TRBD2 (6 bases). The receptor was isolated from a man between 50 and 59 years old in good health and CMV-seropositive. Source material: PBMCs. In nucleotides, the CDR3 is TGCGCCAGCAGCTTGGCCCCCGGGAGGACCCAGTACTTC. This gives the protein CASSLAPGRTQYF.